The 7 T cell receptor beta chains given below trace back to one sample, sequenced in a study of blood T cell repertoires in COVID-19. Sequenced by immunoSEQ multiplex PCR; TCRdb stores in-frame clones only, minus some. The table has fewer than 250,000 clones, approximately 86% seen once. The sequencing input was PBMCs or T cells enriched from blood (not recorded which). Every receptor here comes from a woman between 40 and 55 years old with acute COVID-19.

This clone was counted only a few times. V and J are TRBV6-5 and TRBJ1-4; D may be TRBD1 (5 bases). Germline values: CDR1 MNHEY, CDR2 SVGAGI. The CDR3 covers 14 residues. V was shortened by 6 bases and J by 8 bases, with 16 bases between the two germline ends. The CDR3 DNA reads TGTGCCAGCAGGAGGGGCAGGGCGGGGGAAAAACTGTTTTTT. Translated: CASRRGRAGEKLFF.

The rearrangement joins TRBV5-8 to TRBJ2-1; TRBD2 might be the D (7 bases). The CDR3 extends over 16 amino acids. Looked up from germline, CDR1 is SGHTS and CDR2 is YDEGEE. Trimming pared 4 bases from V and 2 bases from J, leaving 16 bases between. The CDR3 region is CASSRGGLRTYNEQFF. The CDR3 DNA sequence: TGTGCCAGCAGCAGGGGGGGTCTACGTACCTACAATGAGCAGTTCTTC.

The V and J genes are TRBV2 and TRBJ2-3, with 12 bases that match TRBD1. The CDR3 totals 14 residues. Germline assignment: CDR1 SNHLY and CDR2 FYNNEI. J was trimmed by 6 bases and V by 9 bases; bases with no gene match: 7. The chain's CDR3 is CARSGTGGLDTQYF. In DNA, the CDR3 is TGTGCCAGATCCGGGACAGGGGGCCTGGATACGCAGTATTTT.

This clone was detected once. This chain connects TRBV28 to TRBJ2-3; D is perhaps TRBD2 (5 bases). This CDR3 is 15 amino acids long. V was cut by 5 bases and J by 0 bases, with 12 bases left in between. Germline V gives CDR1 MDHEN, CDR2 SYDVKM. The CDR3 sequence is CASSASGPSTDTQYF. The CDR3, as DNA: TGTGCCAGCAGTGCGAGCGGACCGAGCACAGATACGCAGTATTTT.

The genes are TRBV2 and TRBJ2-3, with 11 bases that match TRBD2. The CDR3 sequence is 15 residues long. J lost 4 bases, V lost 5 bases, and 5 bases had no gene match. The germline V gene has CDR1 SNHLY and CDR2 FYNNEI. The CDR3 DNA sequence: TGTGCCAGCAGTAAACTAGCGGGAGTCTCAGATACGCAGTATTTT. Its protein product is CASSKLAGVSDTQYF.

V and J are TRBV10-2 and TRBJ2-1, with 9 bases fitting TRBD1. Germline V lookup: CDR1 WSHSY, CDR2 SAAADI. Trimming cost V 1 base and J 7 bases; bases outside gene matches: 2. CDR3 length: 14 residues. In DNA, the CDR3 is TGCGCCAGCAGTGAGTGGACAGGGGATAATGAGCAGTTCTTC. Translation gives CASSEWTGDNEQFF.

This clone was seen a handful of times. This chain joins TRBV20-1 and TRBJ2-1; the D is unclear. V was cut by 5 bases and J by 10 bases, with 12 bases left in between. The CDR3 has 11 amino acids. CDR1 DFQATT and CDR2 SNEGSKA come from the germline V gene (reference sequence). The CDR3 loop reads CSASTTTEQFF. CDR3 coding DNA: TGCAGTGCTTCTACGACAACGGAGCAGTTCTTC.